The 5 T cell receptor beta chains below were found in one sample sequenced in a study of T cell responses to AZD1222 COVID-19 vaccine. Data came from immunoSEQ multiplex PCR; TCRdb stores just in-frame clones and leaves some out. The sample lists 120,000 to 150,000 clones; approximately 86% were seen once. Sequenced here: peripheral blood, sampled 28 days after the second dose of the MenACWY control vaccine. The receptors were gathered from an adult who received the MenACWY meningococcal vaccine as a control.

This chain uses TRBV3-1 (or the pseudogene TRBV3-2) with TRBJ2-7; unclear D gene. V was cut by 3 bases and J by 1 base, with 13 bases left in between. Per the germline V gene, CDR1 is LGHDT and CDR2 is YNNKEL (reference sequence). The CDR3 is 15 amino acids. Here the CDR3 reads CASSQGSGGSYEQYF. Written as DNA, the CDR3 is TGTGCCAGCAGCCAGGGCTCGGGCGGATCCTACGAGCAGTACTTC.

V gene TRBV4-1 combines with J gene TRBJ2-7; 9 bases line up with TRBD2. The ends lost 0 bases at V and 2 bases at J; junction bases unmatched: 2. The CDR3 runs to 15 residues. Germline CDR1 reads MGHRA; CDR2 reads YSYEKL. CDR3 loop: CASSQDRGGAYEQYF. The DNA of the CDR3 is TGCGCCAGCAGCCAAGATCGCGGGGGGGCCTACGAGCAGTACTTC.

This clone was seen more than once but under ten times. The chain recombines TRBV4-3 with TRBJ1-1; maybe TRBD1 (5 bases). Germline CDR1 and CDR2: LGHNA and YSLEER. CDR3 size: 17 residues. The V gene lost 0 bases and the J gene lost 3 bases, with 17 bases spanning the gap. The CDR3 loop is CASSQDRLGGWHTEAFF. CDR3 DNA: TGCGCCAGCAGCCAAGATAGGTTGGGGGGTTGGCACACTGAAGCTTTCTTT.

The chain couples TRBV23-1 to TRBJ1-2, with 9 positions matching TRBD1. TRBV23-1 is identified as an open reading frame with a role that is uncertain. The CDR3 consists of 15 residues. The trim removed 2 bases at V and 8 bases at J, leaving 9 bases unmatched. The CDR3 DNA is TGCGCCAGCAGTCAAAATCCGGACAGGGGCTGCGGCTACACCTTC. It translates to CASSQNPDRGCGYTF.

CDR3 bases: TGCGCCAGCAGCCCCGAAGGGTTTTCCTACGAGCAGTACTTC. This sequence encodes CASSPEGFSYEQYF. This chain connects TRBV5-1 to TRBJ2-7, with D unresolved. Looked up from germline, CDR1 is SGHRS and CDR2 is YFSETQ. The CDR3 consists of 14 residues. V shed 4 bases and J shed 1 base, with 12 bases lying between them.